This T cell receptor (beta chain) emerged from a study of OX40 agonist ivuxolimab in advanced cancers. Study background: Enrolled patients in dose escalation had cancers that were hepatocellular carcinoma, melanoma, renal cell or head and neck cancer.

Findings of the study overall: Expanded clones belonging to CD8+ T cells outnumbered, on average, those of CD4+.

V lost 4 bases to trimming and J lost 1 base, with 13 bases between them. This CDR3 contains 15 residues. Per the germline V gene, CDR1 is SGHNT and CDR2 is YYREEE (reference sequence). This table comes from immunoSEQ multiplex PCR, and its TCRdb copy is limited to in-frame clones, with some not included. Among over 90,000 clones listed, 90% were seen once. As concerns this clone: The antigen is unknown.

Sequenced here: CD4+ or CD8+ T cells sorted from blood, sampled in a trial of the OX40 agonist ivuxolimab. This chain joins TRBV5-4 and TRBJ2-3; D perhaps matches TRBD2 (6 bases). The TCR sequence derives from an adult with an advanced solid tumor such as melanoma, head and neck, liver or kidney cancer. This CDR3 reads CASSPGTFRTDTQYF. As DNA, the CDR3 is TGTGCCAGCAGCCCGGGGACTTTTCGCACAGATACGCAGTATTTT.